One and the same sample provided the 24 T cell receptor beta chains below, sequenced in a study of T cell responses to AZD1222 COVID-19 vaccine. Only in-frame clones appear in the TCRdb table, and some are missing; sequencing was by immunoSEQ multiplex PCR. Counted here are roughly 70,000 clones, roughly 80% occurring once; the ten biggest clones make up over 13%. This specimen consisted of peripheral blood, obtained 28 days after the second AZD1222 dose. Receptor source: an adult who received the AZD1222 COVID-19 vaccine.

The CDR3: CASSGGSSGNTIYF. Here the CDR3 DNA reads TGCGCCAGCAGCGGCGGAAGCTCTGGAAACACCATATATTTT. V and J are TRBV4-1 and TRBJ1-3; D call uncertain. V dropped 5 bases and J dropped 0 bases, with 8 bases sitting between them. CDR1 is MGHRA and CDR2 is YSYEKL in the germline V gene. The CDR3 length is 14 residues.

V usage is TRBV29-1 and J usage is TRBJ1-1; 7 positions agree with TRBD1. The CDR3 runs to 12 residues. Germline CDR1 SQVTM, CDR2 ANQGSEA. Unmatched junction bases numbered 10, after V lost 6 bases and J lost 9 bases. The DNA for the CDR3 is TGCAGCGTCTTCTCGGACAGGAGTAAAGCTTTCTTT. It yields the protein CSVFSDRSKAFF.

The table lists this clone with a count of one. CDR3: CASSEGYGLAGGVTDTQYF. CDR3 DNA: TGTGCCAGCAGTGAGGGTTACGGCCTAGCGGGGGGGGTCACAGATACGCAGTATTTT. The rearrangement links TRBV27 to TRBJ2-3, with 12 bases fitting TRBD2. There are 19 residues in the CDR3. The junction had 14 bases not matched to a gene; V was cut back by 5 bases and J by 2 bases. Germline V gives CDR1 MNHEY, CDR2 SMNVEV (reference sequence).

The table lists this clone with a few counts. Different DNA sequences within this sample yield the same CDR3. V usage is TRBV28 and J usage is TRBJ1-5; TRBD1 matches 7 bases. CDR3 length: 14 amino acids. Germline V CDR1 and CDR2: MDHEN, SYDVKM. V gave up 6 bases and J gave up 6 bases; unmatched junction bases: 8. The CDR3 coding sequence is TGTGCCAGCAGCCCTAGACAGGGCGGTCAGCCCCAGCATTTT. The encoded protein is CASSPRQGGQPQHF.

This clone was found a few times. This chain links TRBV2 with TRBJ1-5, with 9 bases that match TRBD1. Germline V CDR1 and CDR2: SNHLY, FYNNEI. Trimming removed 7 bases from V and 7 bases from J; junction bases left unmatched: 11. CDR3 length: 15 amino acids. This chain's CDR3 is CASTSGGQGRQPQHF. CDR3 nucleotides: TGTGCCAGCACCTCGGGGGGACAGGGAAGGCAGCCCCAGCATTTT.

Only a few counts were recorded for this clone. The V call is TRBV5-1, the J call TRBJ2-3; 7 bases fit TRBD1. The J segment lost 1 base and the V segment lost 4 bases, leaving 0 bases of the junction unmatched. Germline values: CDR1 SGHRS, CDR2 YFSETQ. This CDR3 region has 13 residues. The CDR3 nucleotides read TGCGCCAGCAGCACAGGGGGCACAGATACGCAGTATTTT. Protein sequence: CASSTGGTDTQYF.

The V gene is TRBV30, the J gene TRBJ2-2, with 8 bases aligning to TRBD2. V trimming: 3 bases; J trimming: 7 bases; junction bases outside the gene matches: 7. The CDR3 totals 14 residues. Looked up from germline, CDR1 is GTSNPN and CDR2 is SVGIG (reference sequence). The CDR3 DNA is TGTGCCTGGAGCTTGAGCGGGGGTGTCGGGGAGCTGTTTTTT. Translation gives CAWSLSGGVGELFF.

The chain is built from TRBV6-5 and TRBJ2-2, with D uncertain. The CDR3 runs 15 residues. CDR1 and CDR2 from the germline V gene are MNHEY and SVGAGI. V shed 8 bases and J shed 2 bases, with 15 bases lying between them. CDR3 amino acids: CASGLALRNTGELFF. In DNA form, the CDR3 reads TGTGCCAGCGGGTTAGCCCTTCGTAACACCGGGGAGCTGTTTTTT.

V is TRBV18 and J is TRBJ2-4, with 8 bases aligning to TRBD1. The germline V gene has CDR1 KGHSH and CDR2 LQKENI. The CDR3 has 13 amino acids. V shed 10 bases and J 5 bases; nucleotides not matched to a gene: 7. CDR3 region: CATQGALQNIQYF. CDR3 DNA: TGTGCCACCCAGGGGGCTCTCCAAAACATTCAGTACTTC.

The chain employs TRBV29-1 and TRBJ1-1; the D is unclear. Trimming took 5 bases from V and 2 from J, leaving 9 bases between them. CDR3 length: 12 residues. CDR1 and CDR2 (germline): SQVTM, ANQGSEA. The CDR3 DNA reads TGCAGCGTTTTGGTGTCAAACACTGAAGCTTTCTTT. It is translated as CSVLVSNTEAFF.

The chain employs TRBV4-3 and TRBJ1-6; no firm D call. Germline V gives CDR1 LGHNA, CDR2 YSLEER. There are 13 residues in the CDR3. V was trimmed by 1 base and J by 7 bases, leaving 5 bases between them. The CDR3 protein is CASSQVGNSPLHF. CDR3 nucleotide sequence: TGCGCCAGCAGCCAAGTGGGGAATTCACCCCTCCACTTT.

The chain is built from TRBV5-1 and TRBJ1-4; D possibly corresponds to TRBD1 (5 bases). The CDR3 totals 16 residues. CDR1 SGHRS and CDR2 YFSETQ come from the germline V gene. Trimming shortened V by 1 base and J by 7 bases, and 17 bases separated the two germline ends. This CDR3 is CASSLILGTGSEKLFF. CDR3 sequence (DNA): TGCGCCAGCAGCTTGATTCTGGGGACTGGGAGTGAAAAACTGTTTTTT.

CDR3 nucleotides: TGCGCCAGCAGCTCCCATTCGGGGGCCTACGAGCAGTACTTC. Its translation: CASSSHSGAYEQYF. This sequence joins TRBV5-1 and TRBJ2-7, with a possible D match to TRBD2 (6 bases). Trimming removed 3 bases from V and 2 bases from J, with 12 bases in between. The germline V gene has CDR1 SGHRS and CDR2 YFSETQ. CDR3 size: 14 residues.

V is TRBV5-4 and J is TRBJ2-3; perhaps TRBD1 as D (5 bases). CDR3 length: 16 amino acids. Germline assignment: CDR1 SGHNT and CDR2 YYREEE (reference sequence). V was cut by 3 bases and J by 0 bases, with 14 bases left in between. In nucleotides, the CDR3 is TGTGCCAGCAGCTCGTGGGGCTTGACTAGCACAGATACGCAGTATTTT. Amino acid sequence: CASSSWGLTSTDTQYF. Full variable domain (outside the CDR3, taken from reference TRBV5-4 and TRBJ2-3): ETGVTQSPTHLIKTRGQQVTLRCSSQSGHNTVSWYQQALGQGPQFIFQYYREEENGRGNFPPRFSGLQFPNYSSELNVNALELDDSALYLCASSSWGLTSTDTQYFGPGTRLTVL.

The chain joins TRBV12-5 to TRBJ2-5; D might be TRBD2 (6 bases). Trimming shortened V by 6 bases and J by 5 bases, and 19 bases separated the two germline ends. This CDR3 spans 15 amino acids. Germline V gives CDR1 LGHNT, CDR2 FRNRAP. CDR3 sequence reads: CASGAGGAKEETQYF. The CDR3 DNA is TGTGCTAGTGGGGCTGGAGGGGCCAAGGAGGAGACCCAGTACTTC.

The chain employs TRBV25-1 and TRBJ1-2; 7 bases agree with TRBD1. Germline assignment: CDR1 MGHDK and CDR2 SYGVNS. The ends lost 1 base at V and 4 bases at J; junction bases unmatched: 6. The CDR3 totals 15 residues. In DNA form, the CDR3 reads TGTGCCAGCAGTGAATCTAGAGGGGGCACCTATGGCTACACCTTC. It codes for CASSESRGGTYGYTF.

The chain links TRBV6-5 to TRBJ1-2; 8 bases are a match to TRBD1. V trimming: 6 bases; J trimming: 4 bases; junction bases outside the gene matches: 10. CDR1 is MNHEY, CDR2 SVGAGI, per germline. The CDR3 spans 15 residues. This CDR3 reads CASRPNTGQAYGYTF. The CDR3 DNA sequence: TGTGCCAGCAGGCCAAATACGGGACAGGCCTATGGCTACACCTTC.

The genes are TRBV27 and TRBJ2-7, with 8 positions matching TRBD1. Germline CDR1 reads MNHEY; CDR2 reads SMNVEV (reference sequence). V shed 6 bases, J shed 2 bases, and the junction held 6 bases outside the gene matches. This CDR3 has 14 amino acids. The CDR3 is CASRNPGQAYEQYF. In nucleotides, the CDR3 is TGTGCCAGCAGAAATCCGGGACAGGCCTACGAGCAGTACTTC.

The chain employs TRBV28 and TRBJ1-3; TRBD1 is a possible D gene (6 bases). The CDR3 extends over 15 amino acids. V lost 2 bases to trimming and J lost 11 bases, with 19 bases between them. Germline V CDR1 and CDR2: MDHEN, SYDVKM. The CDR3 sequence is CASSLTPKQTGSIYF. In nucleotides, the CDR3 is TGTGCCAGCAGTTTAACCCCAAAACAAACAGGGTCCATATATTTT.

This clone appeared once. The J gene is TRBJ1-4, the V gene TRBV20-1; a weak D match, TRBD1 (5 bases). V was clipped by 3 bases and J by 4 bases, with 12 bases between them. This CDR3 spans 14 amino acids. Germline V gene data show CDR1 as DFQATT and CDR2 as SNEGSKA (reference sequence). The DNA of the CDR3 is TGCAGTGCTAGTCTTCAGGGTGATAATGAAAAACTGTTTTTT. It translates to CSASLQGDNEKLFF.

V and J are TRBV27 and TRBJ1-1, with TRBD1 matching 7 bases. Germline CDR1 reads MNHEY; CDR2 reads SMNVEV (reference sequence). V dropped 6 bases and J dropped 4; count of bases not matched to a gene: 8. The CDR3 is made up of 14 amino acids. CDR3 in DNA: TGTGCCAGCAGCGGTGTCAGGGGGATCACTGAAGCTTTCTTT. This sequence encodes CASSGVRGITEAFF.

The chain uses TRBV15 and TRBJ1-2, with 8 bases identical to TRBD1. This CDR3 comprises 17 residues. The germline V gene encodes CDR1 LNHNV and CDR2 YYDKDF (reference sequence). J gave up 3 bases and V 5 bases, and 14 bases lay outside the gene matches. CDR3 in amino acids: CATSPGTGQSFYYGYTF. The CDR3 bases are TGTGCCACCAGCCCCGGGACAGGACAAAGTTTCTACTATGGCTACACCTTC.

CDR3 sequence reads: CASSIDRESEQYF. CDR3 in DNA: TGTGCCAGTAGTATAGACAGGGAGTCCGAGCAGTACTTC. The chain has TRBV19 and TRBJ2-7; D tentatively fits TRBD1 or TRBD2 (5 bases each). Germline V gene sequence: CDR1 LNHDA, CDR2 SQIVND (reference sequence). The CDR3 loop spans 13 amino acids. Trimming took 0 bases from V and 6 from J, leaving 9 bases between them. The variable domain in full, with the rest retrieved from reference TRBV19 and TRBJ2-7, is DGGITQSPKYLFRKEGQNVTLSCEQNLNHDAMYWYRQDPGQGLRLIYYSQIVNDFQKGDIAEGYSVSREKKESFPLTVTSAQKNPTAFYLCASSIDRESEQYFGPGTRLTVT.

This sequence joins TRBV7-9 and TRBJ1-1; D is undetermined. The CDR3 contains 12 residues. Trimming stripped 8 bases from V and 0 bases from J, with 7 bases between. Germline V gene data show CDR1 as SEHNR and CDR2 as FQNEAQ (reference sequence). CDR3 coding DNA: TGTGCCAGCTGGCCGCTGAACACTGAAGCTTTCTTT. Residues: CASWPLNTEAFF.